Below, 22 T cell receptor gamma chains from the same sample are listed, as sequenced in a study of gammadelta T cells in human blood (dated by TCRdb to about 2020). The receptor library was made with RT-PCR. Sequenced using an Illumina MiSeq. TCRdb reran clone calling on the public reads with CATT; rows sharing one DNA sequence were then combined. The sample table lists about 350 gamma-chain clones, roughly 5.9% of them with a count of one. The ten most abundant clones make up roughly 45% of the sample. The sequencing input was Vgamma9Vdelta2 gamma-delta T cells from infant blood. The receptors originated from a human donor.

This clone rates as large. One base away lies a much larger clone, so this may be a sequencing read error. Additional DNA sequences in this sample encode the identical CDR3. This sequence joins TRGV9 and TRGJP. CDR3 size: 16 residues. Trimming at V came to 0 bases and at J to 7 bases, leaving 3 bases not matched to a gene. Germline CDR1 reads GITISATS; CDR2 reads ISYDGTV (reference sequence). The CDR3 region has the DNA TGTGCCTTGTGGGAGGTGCGCGAGTTGGGCAAAAAAATCAAGGTATTT. Translated: CALWEVRELGKKIKVF.

This clone is termed large. This likely traces to a read error, being one base from a far larger clone. In the same sample, other DNA sequences code for this CDR3. The chain has TRGV9 and TRGJP. The V gene end was trimmed by 2 bases and the J gene end by 3 bases; junction bases not matched to a gene: 1. Germline CDR1 GITISATS, CDR2 ISYDGTV (reference sequence). The CDR3 sequence is 16 residues long. The CDR3 sequence: CALWEAQELGKKIKVF. The CDR3 DNA sequence: TGTGCCTTGTGGGAGGCGCAAGAGTTGGGCAAAAAAATCAAGGTATTT.

In its sample, this clone ranks as large. The chain recombines TRGV10 with TRGJP1. TRGV10 is identified as an open reading frame with a role that is uncertain. The ends lost 8 bases at V and 7 bases at J; junction bases unmatched: 11. The CDR3 sequence is 14 residues long. CDR3 sequence (DNA): TGTGCTGCGTGGCCGATTACGTATGGTTGGTTCAAGATATTT. Translation gives CAAWPITYGWFKIF.

Concerning this clone itself: The TCRdb record carries a much larger clone's protein, which differs from this DNA's translation at residue 12; a read error is the likely cause, and the protein listed here is the DNA translation. The chain employs TRGV10 and TRGJP1. The J call may be wrong; the DNA end is better matched by TRGJP. TRGV10 is reported as an ORF; its role is uncertain. This CDR3 is 13 amino acids long. CDR3 nucleotides: TGTGCTGCGTGGGATACCACTGGTTGGTTCAAGGTATTT. Translating it yields CAAWDTTGWFKVF.

Relative to its sample, this clone is large. This chain links TRGV9 with TRGJP. The germline V gene has CDR1 GITISATS and CDR2 ISYDGTV (reference sequence). This CDR3 has 18 residues. The V gene end was trimmed by 2 bases and the J gene end by 4 bases; junction bases not matched to a gene: 8. The CDR3 DNA reads TGTGCCTTGTGGGAGGGAACAACTCAAGAGTTGGGCAAAAAAATCAAGGTATTT. This codes for CALWEGTTQELGKKIKVF.

The table lists this clone with a few counts. The protein recorded in TCRdb matches a much larger clone and deviates from this DNA's translation at residue 4, suggesting a read error; the protein here is obtained by translating the DNA. The rearrangement joins TRGV9 to TRGJP. The CDR3 spans 16 residues. Germline V lookup: CDR1 GITISATS, CDR2 ISYDGTV (reference sequence). DNA of the CDR3: TGTGCCTTGGGGGAGGTGCAAGAGTTGGGCAAAAAAATCAAGGTATTT. Translation: CALGEVQELGKKIKVF.

This clone counts as large. The J gene is TRGJP, the V gene TRGV9. CDR3 length: 16 amino acids. CDR1 is GITISATS and CDR2 is ISYDGTV in the germline V gene (reference sequence). V lost 3 bases and J lost 4; bases outside the gene matches: 3. CDR3 residues: CALWEHQELGKKIKVF. For the CDR3, the DNA is TGTGCCTTGTGGGAGCACCAAGAGTTGGGCAAAAAAATCAAGGTATTT.

This clone has only a few counts. The protein given by TCRdb reflects a much larger clone and differs at residue 15 from this DNA's translation, likely from a read error; the protein shown is the DNA's translation. The chain links TRGV9 to TRGJP. The J call is doubtful: the DNA matches TRGJP1 better. The length of the CDR3 is 16 residues. CDR1 GITISATS and CDR2 ISYDGTV come from the germline V gene (reference sequence). The CDR3 loop is CALWEPQELGKKIKIF. In DNA form, the CDR3 reads TGTGCCTTGTGGGAGCCTCAAGAGTTGGGCAAAAAAATCAAGATATTT.

This clone is classed as large (0.1 to 1%). V gene TRGV9 combines with J gene TRGJP. The V gene's germline CDR1 is GITISATS and CDR2 ISYDGTV (reference sequence). Losses at the gene ends were 0 bases for V and 11 bases for J; bases not matched to a gene: 4. The CDR3 totals 15 residues. The DNA for the CDR3 is TGTGCCTTGTGGGAGGTGCAGATGGGCAAAAAAATCAAGGTATTT. Translating gives CALWEVQMGKKIKVF.

This clone ranks as large. The chain uses TRGV9 and TRGJP. Trimming cost V 0 bases and J 9 bases; bases outside gene matches: 8. The length of the CDR3 is 17 residues. From germline, CDR1 is GITISATS and CDR2 ISYDGTV (reference sequence). The CDR3 loop reads CALWEVQVGLGKKIKVF. For the CDR3, the DNA is TGTGCCTTGTGGGAGGTGCAGGTAGGGTTGGGCAAAAAAATCAAGGTATTT.

This clone is medium-sized (0.01 to 0.1%). TCRdb pairs this DNA with a much larger clone's protein that differs at residue 10, likely a read error; the protein shown was translated from the DNA. The gene calls are TRGV9 and TRGJP. Germline-derived CDR1 and CDR2 are GITISATS and ISYDGTV (reference sequence). The CDR3 consists of 16 residues. CDR3 sequence: CALWEVQELDKKIKVF. Written as DNA, the CDR3 is TGTGCCTTGTGGGAGGTGCAAGAGTTGGACAAAAAAATCAAGGTATTT.

Judged by abundance, this clone is hyperexpanded. The same CDR3 arises from other DNA sequences in this sample as well. The genes are TRGV9 and TRGJP. The CDR3 covers 16 residues. Germline V gene data show CDR1 as GITISATS and CDR2 as ISYDGTV (reference sequence). Trimming cost V 0 bases and J 4 bases; bases outside gene matches: 0. The CDR3 region has the DNA TGTGCCTTGTGGGAGGTGCAAGAGTTGGGCAAAAAAATCAAGGTATTT. Translated: CALWEVQELGKKIKVF.

This clone is labeled medium-sized (0.01 to 0.1%). This sequence joins TRGV9 and TRGJP. With V trimmed by 1 base and J by 10 bases, 10 bases remained unmatched. CDR1 is GITISATS, CDR2 ISYDGTV, per germline (reference sequence). The CDR3 runs 17 residues. The CDR3 loop reads CALWEVLGPLGKKIKVF. In nucleotides, the CDR3 is TGTGCCTTGTGGGAGGTCCTGGGCCCCTTGGGCAAAAAAATCAAGGTATTT.

This clone is large (0.1 to 1%). This specimen includes other DNA sequences encoding the same CDR3. This chain links TRGV10 with TRGJ1 or TRGJ2. TRGV10 is known as an ORF, though its function is uncertain. The CDR3 contains 11 residues. The trim removed 8 bases at V and 2 bases at J, leaving 1 base unmatched. In DNA form, the CDR3 reads TGTGCTGCGTGGGATTATTATAAGAAACTCTTT. As protein: CAAWDYYKKLF.

By frequency in the sample, this clone is large. Other nucleotide sequences from this sample produce the same CDR3. The V gene is TRGV9, the J gene TRGJP. CDR3 length equals 17 residues. The V gene end was trimmed by 0 bases and the J gene end by 3 bases; junction bases not matched to a gene: 2. Germline CDR1 is GITISATS and CDR2 is ISYDGTV (reference sequence). DNA for the CDR3: TGTGCCTTGTGGGAGGTGCTGCAAGAGTTGGGCAAAAAAATCAAGGTATTT. It encodes CALWEVLQELGKKIKVF.

This clone is medium-sized by share. The gene calls are TRGV9 and TRGJP. The junction had 8 bases not matched to a gene; V was cut back by 2 bases and J by 4 bases. The length of the CDR3 is 18 residues. From germline, CDR1 is GITISATS and CDR2 ISYDGTV (reference sequence). The CDR3 coding sequence is TGTGCCTTGTGGGAGGGCAACCCCCAAGAGTTGGGCAAAAAAATCAAGGTATTT. The encoded protein is CALWEGNPQELGKKIKVF.

This clone rates as large (0.1 to 1%). The rearrangement links TRGV2 to TRGJ1 or TRGJ2. Germline loops: CDR1 EGSNGY, CDR2 YDSYNSKV. CDR3 length equals 11 residues. The V gene end was trimmed by 2 bases and the J gene end by 5 bases; junction bases not matched to a gene: 0. The CDR3 sequence: CATWDDYKKLF. CDR3 in DNA: TGTGCCACCTGGGACGATTATAAGAAACTCTTT.

A note on this clone: One base separates it from a far larger clone, so it is likely a read error. Other DNA sequences in the same sample also yield this CDR3. The chain combines TRGV9 with TRGJP. This CDR3 is 18 amino acids long. The germline V gene encodes CDR1 GITISATS and CDR2 ISYDGTV (reference sequence). The J segment lost 5 bases and the V segment lost 0 bases, leaving 7 bases of the junction unmatched. The CDR3 reads CALWEVGPKELGKKIKVF. CDR3 nucleotides: TGTGCCTTGTGGGAGGTGGGACCTAAAGAGTTGGGCAAAAAAATCAAGGTATTT.

In its sample, this clone ranks as large. The V call is TRGV5P, the J call TRGJP1. TRGV5P is annotated as a pseudogene. This CDR3 is 15 amino acids long. This CDR3 is CATWGREGVGWFKIF. The DNA of the CDR3 is TGTGCCACCTGGGGCCGAGAGGGAGTTGGTTGGTTCAAGATATTT.

This clone qualifies as hyperexpanded. A clone one base away is much larger, so this may be a read error. Other DNA sequences of this sample code for an identical CDR3. The rearrangement uses TRGV9 and TRGJP. CDR1 is GITISATS and CDR2 is ISYDGTV in the germline V gene (reference sequence). There are 16 residues in the CDR3. The ends lost 0 bases at V and 5 bases at J; junction bases unmatched: 1. The CDR3 region is CALWEVKELGKKIKVF. DNA for the CDR3: TGTGCCTTGTGGGAGGTGAAAGAGTTGGGCAAAAAAATCAAGGTATTT.

Within the sample, this clone is medium-sized. The genes are TRGV11 and TRGJP1. TRGV11 is an ORF, and what it does is uncertain. The CDR3 sequence is 13 residues long. The J segment lost 3 bases and the V segment lost 5 bases, leaving 0 bases of the junction unmatched. The CDR3 here is CACWITTGWFKIF. CDR3 DNA sequence: TGTGCCTGCTGGATTACCACTGGTTGGTTCAAGATATTT.

This clone came up a few times. TCRdb records a much larger clone's protein for this DNA, with a difference at residue 4 that likely arises from a read error; the protein given is the translation of the DNA. The V gene is TRGV9, the J gene TRGJP. CDR1 and CDR2 from the germline V gene are GITISATS and ISYDGTV (reference sequence). The CDR3 runs to 16 residues. This CDR3 reads CALREVQELGKKIKVF. The CDR3 bases are TGTGCCTTGCGGGAGGTGCAAGAGTTGGGCAAAAAAATCAAGGTATTT.